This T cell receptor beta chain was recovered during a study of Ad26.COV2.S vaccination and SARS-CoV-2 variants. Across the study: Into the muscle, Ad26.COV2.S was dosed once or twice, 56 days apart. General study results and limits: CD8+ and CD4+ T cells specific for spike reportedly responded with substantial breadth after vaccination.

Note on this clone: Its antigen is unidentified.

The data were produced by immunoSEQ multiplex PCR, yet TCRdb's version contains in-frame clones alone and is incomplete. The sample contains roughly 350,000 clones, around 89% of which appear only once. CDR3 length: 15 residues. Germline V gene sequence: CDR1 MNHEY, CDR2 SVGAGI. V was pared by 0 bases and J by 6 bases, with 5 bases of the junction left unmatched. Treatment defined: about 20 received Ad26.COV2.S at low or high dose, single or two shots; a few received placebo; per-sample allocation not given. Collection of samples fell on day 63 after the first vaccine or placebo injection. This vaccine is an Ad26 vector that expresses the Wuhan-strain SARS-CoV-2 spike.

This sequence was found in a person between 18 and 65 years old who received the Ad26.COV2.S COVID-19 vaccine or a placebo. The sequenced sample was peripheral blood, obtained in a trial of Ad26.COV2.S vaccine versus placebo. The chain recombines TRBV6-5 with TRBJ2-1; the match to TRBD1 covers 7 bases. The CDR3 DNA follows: TGTGCCAGCAGTTACTCGGGGGACAGTTCCAATGAGCAGTTCTTC. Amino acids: CASSYSGDSSNEQFF.